The 13 T cell receptor beta chains listed next were all sequenced from one sample in a study of T cell repertoires in cytomegalovirus infection. MiXCR, run by TCRdb on the reads, gives a single entry per CDR3 protein. The repertoire holds about 570,000 distinct CDR3 sequences, with under 45% as singletons. No antigen has been assigned to these receptors. Specimen: cultured PBMCs, collected from culture after CMV antigen stimulation. The receptors were gathered from a human donor in good health (CMV status not recorded). Some clones in this sample may be carry-over from other donors' samples.

This chain connects TRBV2 to TRBJ2-4; D possibly uses TRBD1 or TRBD2 (5 bases each). Germline V gene lookup returns CDR1 SNHLY and CDR2 FYNNEI. CDR3 size: 15 residues. V lost 10 bases and J 0 bases, leaving 16 bases between the germline ends. CDR3 bases: TGTGCCACTTTGGGGACCCTGAGAGCCAAAAACATTCAGTACTTC. The encoded protein is CATLGTLRAKNIQYF.

The table lists this clonotype with many counts. Here the CDR3 DNA reads TGTGCCAGCAGCTTAGTAGCGGGAGGGCCAGGCGAGCAGTACTTC. It specifies CASSLVAGGPGEQYF. The V call is TRBV7-2, the J call TRBJ2-7; 11 nucleotides align to TRBD2. Looked up from germline, CDR1 is SGHTA and CDR2 is FQGNSA. This CDR3 region has 15 residues. The J segment lost 6 bases and the V segment lost 1 base, leaving 5 bases of the junction unmatched.

The V call is TRBV7-9, the J call TRBJ2-7; D gene ambiguous. The CDR3 contains 15 residues. CDR1 SEHNR and CDR2 FQNEAQ come from the germline V gene (reference sequence). Trimming shortened V by 4 bases and J by 3 bases, and 16 bases separated the two germline ends. CDR3 nucleotide sequence: TGTGCCAGCAGCTCCCTGTCGGGCCAGCGCTACGAGCAGTACTTC. It codes for CASSSLSGQRYEQYF.

This clonotype was seen only a few times. V is TRBV6-1 and J is TRBJ2-2; maybe TRBD1 (5 bases). Trimming stripped 5 bases from V and 0 bases from J, with 16 bases between. The CDR3 is 17 amino acids. CDR1 and CDR2 (germline): MNHNS, SASEGT. CDR3 DNA: TGTGCCAGCAGTCAAAGAATCAGACAGTCGAACACCGGGGAGCTGTTTTTT. It codes for CASSQRIRQSNTGELFF.

This chain uses TRBV2 with TRBJ2-7; 7 bases align to TRBD1. Germline-derived CDR1 and CDR2 are SNHLY and FYNNEI. J was trimmed by 4 bases and V by 2 bases; bases with no gene match: 5. The CDR3 covers 14 residues. CDR3 DNA sequence: TGTGCCAGCAGTGAAACCAGGGGGACGTACGAGCAGTACTTC. Translating it yields CASSETRGTYEQYF.

This clonotype was found a few times. The chain is built from TRBV7-2 and TRBJ2-5; either TRBD1 or TRBD2 may supply D (6 bases each). The CDR3 runs to 16 residues. Trimming left V 5 bases short and J 5 bases short, with 21 bases between. Per germline, CDR1 SGHTA and CDR2 FQGNSA. CDR3 in DNA: TGTGCCAGCAGCCCTGGAGGTGGGGGGCCTGCGGAGACCCAGTACTTC. Translation: CASSPGGGGPAETQYF.

The CDR3 reads CASSRPVETEAFF. CDR3 nucleotides: TGTGCCAGCAGCCGCCCGGTGGAAACTGAAGCTTTCTTT. The chain employs TRBV12-3 or TRBV12-4 and TRBJ1-1; no definite D call. This CDR3 is built from 13 residues. Trimming took off 6 bases at V and 5 bases at J, with 13 bases between the two ends.

This clonotype was found a few times. The chain is built from TRBV11-1 and TRBJ2-3; no firm D call. CDR1 is SGHAT, CDR2 FQDESV, per germline (reference sequence). V was clipped by 4 bases and J by 7 bases, with 6 bases between them. The CDR3 is 11 amino acids. The CDR3 sequence is CASSSSNTQYF. CDR3 nucleotide sequence: TGTGCCAGCAGCTCCTCAAATACGCAGTATTTT.

This chain uses TRBV5-1 with TRBJ2-3, with 8 bases aligning to TRBD2. V was pared by 4 bases and J by 5 bases, with 9 bases of the junction left unmatched. Germline V gene lookup returns CDR1 SGHRS and CDR2 YFSETQ. The CDR3 runs to 15 residues. For the CDR3, the DNA is TGCGCCAGCAGCCCCGATAGCAGCGGGGGAGATACGCAGTATTTT. Translating it yields CASSPDSSGGDTQYF.

This clonotype was picked up a small number of times. The V gene is TRBV7-2, the J gene TRBJ2-5; 10 nucleotides line up with TRBD1. Germline CDR1 is SGHTA and CDR2 is FQGNSA. V dropped 3 bases and J dropped 3; count of bases not matched to a gene: 13. CDR3 length: 18 residues. The chain's CDR3 is CASSLGQGRVVSEETQYF. DNA of the CDR3: TGTGCCAGCAGCTTGGGACAGGGGAGGGTAGTAAGTGAAGAGACCCAGTACTTC.

V and J are TRBV2 and TRBJ2-1; no firm D call. From germline, CDR1 is SNHLY and CDR2 FYNNEI. The V end was cut by 7 bases, the J end by 0 bases, with 7 bases between. The CDR3 runs to 13 residues. In DNA form, the CDR3 reads TGTGCCAGCACTCCAAGCTCCTACAATGAGCAGTTCTTC. Protein: CASTPSSYNEQFF.

The chain uses TRBV11-3 and TRBJ2-5, with 9 bases matching TRBD1. V was pared by 2 bases and J by 5 bases, with 3 bases of the junction left unmatched. The germline CDR1 and CDR2 sequences are SGHNT and YENEEA. This CDR3 is built from 14 residues. The CDR3 sequence is CASSLTGGDETQYF. In nucleotides, the CDR3 is TGTGCCAGCAGCTTAACAGGGGGCGATGAGACCCAGTACTTC.

The chain recombines TRBV2 with TRBJ2-1; D not certain. This CDR3 is built from 14 residues. CDR1 and CDR2 from the germline V gene are SNHLY and FYNNEI. Trimming pared 7 bases from V and 6 bases from J, leaving 16 bases between. DNA for the CDR3: TGTGCCAGCAAAGACCTGGTTCTTGGCAATGAGCAGTTCTTC. Translating it yields CASKDLVLGNEQFF.